A selection of T cell receptor beta chains follows, all from one sample in a study of neurological immune-mediated disorders. TCRdb reanalysed the 5' RACE reads using MiXCR and keeps one entry per CDR3 protein. The profile covers approximately 45,000 distinct CDR3 sequences, with 12% appearing a single time and roughly 1.3% taken by the ten largest. The sample consisted of PBMCs. These receptors were obtained from a female donor in good health. The CDR3 runs from the conserved cysteine through the conserved F or W. The D gene is left open where the match is weak. Clone size appears in some rows only: once, few, many, or a class for an expanded clone.

TRBV20-1	TRBJ2-3	.	17	.	CSARDRSRGVGTDTQYF	TGCAGTGCTAGAGATAGATCCAGGGGGGTTGGGACAGATACGCAGTATTTT
TRBV5-1	TRBJ1-3	many	16	.	CASSQGGSSSGNTIYF	TGCGCCAGCAGCCAGGGAGGGTCGAGCTCTGGAAACACCATATATTTT
TRBV9	TRBJ2-5	many	16	TRBD2	CASSTRLAGAPVRLYF	TGTGCCAGCAGCACTCGACTAGCGGGGGCGCCGGTCCGATTGTACTTC
TRBV4-1	TRBJ2-2	many	17	.	CASSQDLRTPNTGELFF	TGCGCCAGCAGCCAAGATCTTAGGACCCCGAACACCGGGGAGCTGTTTTTT
TRBV24-1	TRBJ2-2	many	15	.	CATSDPTKDTGELFF	TGTGCCACCAGTGATCCAACAAAAGACACCGGGGAGCTGTTTTTT
TRBV5-1	TRBJ2-2	many	14	.	CASSLAGPRGELFF	TGCGCCAGCAGCTTGGCCGGACCTCGGGGGGAGCTGTTTTTT
TRBV9	TRBJ2-7	many	15	.	CASSVGPTGAYEQYF	TGTGCCAGCAGCGTAGGACCCACAGGCGCCTACGAGCAGTACTTC
TRBV5-1	TRBJ1-1	many	14	TRBD1	CASSLGTANTEAFF	TGCGCCAGCAGCTTAGGGACAGCGAACACTGAAGCTTTCTTT
TRBV5-1	TRBJ1-6	many	15	TRBD1	CASSLDRGYNSPLHF	TGCGCCAGCAGCTTGGACAGGGGGTATAATTCACCCCTCCACTTT
TRBV12-3/TRBV12-4	TRBJ2-6	many	17	.	CASSPPPGRSGANVLTF	TGTGCCAGCAGTCCGCCCCCCGGGCGCTCTGGGGCCAACGTCCTGACTTTC
TRBV7-2	TRBJ2-7	.	16	TRBD1	CASRRQGAGPLEEQYF	TGTGCCAGCAGGAGACAGGGTGCAGGTCCTCTGGAAGAGCAGTACTTC
TRBV15	TRBJ2-1	many	15	TRBD2	CATGFAGGLRGEQFF	TGTGCCACCGGGTTTGCGGGAGGTCTCCGTGGTGAGCAGTTCTTC
TRBV3-1	TRBJ2-1	many	17	.	CASSQVSVGVSYNEQFF	TGTGCCAGCAGCCAAGTTTCTGTGGGTGTCTCCTACAATGAGCAGTTCTTC
TRBV27	TRBJ2-5	.	11	.	CASWGGETQYF	TGTGCCAGCTGGGGAGGAGAGACCCAGTACTTC
TRBV6-5	TRBJ2-5	many	13	.	CATAPVLGETQYF	TGTGCCACGGCCCCCGTGTTGGGGGAGACCCAGTACTTC
TRBV7-6	TRBJ1-2	many	13	.	CASSLGLDYGYTF	TGTGCCAGCAGCTTAGGTCTCGACTATGGCTACACCTTC
TRBV5-1	TRBJ1-1	many	17	TRBD1	CASSLGGTGGSGTEAFF	TGCGCCAGCAGCCTGGGAGGGACAGGGGGCTCGGGGACTGAAGCTTTCTTT
TRBV12-3/TRBV12-4	TRBJ1-1	many	11	.	CASRGGTEAFF	TGTGCCAGCAGGGGAGGCACTGAAGCTTTCTTT
TRBV5-1	TRBJ2-1	few	15	TRBD2	CASSLTSGGQNEQFF	TGCGCCAGCAGCCTGACTAGCGGGGGACAGAATGAGCAGTTCTTC
TRBV20-1	TRBJ2-7	many	12	.	CSAISTAYEQYF	TGCAGTGCTATATCGACAGCGTACGAGCAGTACTTC
TRBV18	TRBJ1-1	medium-sized	15	.	CASSPTGRQNTEAFF	TGTGCCAGCTCCCCGACAGGACGGCAAAACACTGAAGCTTTCTTT
TRBV4-2	TRBJ1-2	many	15	TRBD1	CASSQDPGQYHGYTF	TGTGCCAGCAGCCAAGACCCGGGACAGTATCATGGCTACACCTTC
TRBV20-1	TRBJ2-7	.	13	.	CSASSPSSYEQYF	TGCAGTGCCTCTTCCCCCTCCTCCTACGAGCAGTACTTC
TRBV27	TRBJ1-2	many	15	.	CASSSPDSANYGYTF	TGTGCCAGCAGTTCGCCGGACAGCGCTAACTATGGCTACACCTTC
TRBV3-1	TRBJ2-1	medium-sized	13	TRBD2	CASRTSGLNEQFF	TGTGCCAGCAGAACTAGCGGTTTAAATGAGCAGTTCTTC
TRBV14	TRBJ2-5	many	15	.	CASSQPGILSATQYF	TGTGCCAGCAGCCAACCCGGGATCCTAAGCGCGACCCAGTACTTC
TRBV5-1	TRBJ1-1	.	16	.	CTSSPVSVGVGTEAFF	TGCACCAGCAGCCCCGTCTCAGTGGGGGTTGGTACTGAAGCTTTCTTT
TRBV12-3/TRBV12-4	TRBJ2-7	.	12	.	CASSYGAGEQYF	TGTGCCAGCAGTTACGGGGCGGGCGAGCAGTACTTC
TRBV11-2	TRBJ2-1	many	14	.	CASSLVRGPVQQFF	TGTGCCAGCAGCTTAGTGCGGGGACCGGTGCAGCAGTTCTTC